The T cell receptor (beta chain) under discussion was sequenced for a study of T cell clonotyping in hematopoietic cell transplantation. Study observations and caveats: Cells were unsorted, so CD4 and CD8 contributions were not separated. Recipient TCR diversity dropped after transplant; expanded clonotypes rose from day 30 to 180.

Time point defined: recipient sample about 28 days before transplant, after cytoreduction. Recipients were bled about 28 days pretransplant and at posttransplant days 30, 100, 180. CDR3 length equals 15 residues. Profiled with immunoSEQ multiplex PCR; TCRdb holds only in-frame clones, not every one. The profile covers 35,000 to 50,000 clones, with 85% appearing a single time and approximately 3% taken by the ten largest. A note on this clone: Its antigen is not identified.

The receptor was derived from a man aged 60-69 years with acute myeloid leukemia. Some clones in this sample may be carry-over from other donors' samples. The specimen was peripheral blood mononuclear cells, collected before stem cell transplant. The J gene is TRBJ2-7, the V gene TRBV21-1; the table's D call, TRBD1, has no DNA check behind it. TRBV21-1 represents a pseudogene. The CDR3 coding sequence is TGTGCCAGCAGCGACCGGGACAGGAGCTCCTACGAGCAGTACTTC. Amino acids: CASSDRDRSSYEQYF.